This TCR beta chain was profiled in a study of T-cell memory formation after mild COVID-19. The trim removed 1 base at V and 12 bases at J, leaving 8 bases unmatched. In germline, CDR1 is SGHTA, CDR2 FQGNSA. The CDR3 consists of 14 residues. The study's findings and limits: The appearance of some responding clones in pre-infection memory suggested that cross-reactive memory joined. Clones shrinking from day 15 to 85 showed even CD4/CD8 mixes; later expanders tilted CD4+. Mainly CM and EM harbored the contracting CD4+ clones; mainly EMRA harbored the CD8+ ones.

This clonotype came up a few times. Its antigen is unidentified. 5'RACE, which relied on constant-segment primers, yielded TCR alpha and TCR beta cDNA libraries carrying sample barcodes and UMIs. From the 5' RACE reads, TCRdb called clonotypes with MiXCR, one entry per CDR3 protein. The repertoire holds approximately 500,000 distinct CDR3 sequences, with more than 20% as singletons. This TCR came from an adult woman who had mild COVID-19 (a few samples of this study predate the infection). Cell type and time point are not known. This rearrangement joins TRBV7-2 to TRBJ2-1; 8 nucleotides agree with TRBD2. Source material: PBMCs or a T cell subset sorted from them (not recorded which). The CDR3 is CASSLVPPGLGQFF. In nucleotides, the CDR3 is TGTGCCAGCAGCTTAGTTCCCCCGGGACTAGGGCAGTTCTTC.